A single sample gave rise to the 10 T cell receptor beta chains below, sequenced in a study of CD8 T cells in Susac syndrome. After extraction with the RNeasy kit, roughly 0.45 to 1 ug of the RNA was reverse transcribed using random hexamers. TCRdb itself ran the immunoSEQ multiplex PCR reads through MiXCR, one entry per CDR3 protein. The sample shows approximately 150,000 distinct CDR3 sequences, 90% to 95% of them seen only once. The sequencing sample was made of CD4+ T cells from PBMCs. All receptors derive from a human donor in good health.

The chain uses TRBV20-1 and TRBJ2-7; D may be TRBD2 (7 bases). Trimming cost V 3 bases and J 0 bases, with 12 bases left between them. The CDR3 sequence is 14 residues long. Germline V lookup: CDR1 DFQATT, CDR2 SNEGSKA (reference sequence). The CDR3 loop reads CSARGRGSSYEQYF. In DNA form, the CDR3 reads TGCAGTGCTAGGGGGAGGGGGAGCTCCTACGAGCAGTACTTC.

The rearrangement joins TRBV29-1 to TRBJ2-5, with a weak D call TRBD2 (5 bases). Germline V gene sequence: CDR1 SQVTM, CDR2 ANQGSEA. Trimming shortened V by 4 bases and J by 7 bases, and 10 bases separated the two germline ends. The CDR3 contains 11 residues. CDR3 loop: CSVGPEGTQYF. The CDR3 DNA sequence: TGCAGCGTTGGGCCAGAGGGGACCCAGTACTTC.

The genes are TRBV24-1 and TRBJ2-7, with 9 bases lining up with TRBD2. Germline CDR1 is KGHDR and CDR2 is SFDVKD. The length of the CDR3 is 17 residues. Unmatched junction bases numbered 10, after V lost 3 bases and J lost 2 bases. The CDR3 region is CATSDPPVAGGPYEQYF. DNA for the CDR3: TGTGCCACCAGTGATCCTCCCGTTGCGGGAGGGCCCTACGAGCAGTACTTC.

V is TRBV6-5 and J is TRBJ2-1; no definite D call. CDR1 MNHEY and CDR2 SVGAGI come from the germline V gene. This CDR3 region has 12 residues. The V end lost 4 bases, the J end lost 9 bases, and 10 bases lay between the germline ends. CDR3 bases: TGTGCCAGCAGTTCTCGGGCGGTTGAGCAGTTCTTC. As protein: CASSSRAVEQFF.

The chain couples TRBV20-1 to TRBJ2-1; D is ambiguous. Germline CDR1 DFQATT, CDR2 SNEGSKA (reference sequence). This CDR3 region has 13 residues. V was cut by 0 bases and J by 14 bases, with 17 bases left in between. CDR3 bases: TGCAGTGCTAGAGATAATAGGCAGAGGAAGGAGTTCTTC. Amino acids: CSARDNRQRKEFF.

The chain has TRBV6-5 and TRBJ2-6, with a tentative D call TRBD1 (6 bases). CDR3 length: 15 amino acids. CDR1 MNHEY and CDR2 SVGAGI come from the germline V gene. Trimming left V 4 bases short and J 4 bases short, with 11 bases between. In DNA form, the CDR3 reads TGTGCCAGCAGTTCACAGGGTTGGGGGGCCAACGTCCTGACTTTC. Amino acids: CASSSQGWGANVLTF.

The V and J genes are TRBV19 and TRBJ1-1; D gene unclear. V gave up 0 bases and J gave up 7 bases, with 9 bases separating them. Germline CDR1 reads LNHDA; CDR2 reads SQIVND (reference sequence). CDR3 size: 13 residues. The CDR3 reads CASSIESRFEAFF. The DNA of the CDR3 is TGTGCCAGTAGTATAGAATCCAGGTTTGAAGCTTTCTTT.

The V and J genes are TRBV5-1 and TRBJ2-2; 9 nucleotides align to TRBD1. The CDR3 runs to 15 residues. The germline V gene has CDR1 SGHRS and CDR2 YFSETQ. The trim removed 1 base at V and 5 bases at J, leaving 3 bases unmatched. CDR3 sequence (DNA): TGCGCCAGCAGCTTGTGGACAGGGGAAACCGGGGAGCTGTTTTTT. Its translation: CASSLWTGETGELFF.

CDR3 DNA: TGTGCCAGCAGTCGAACTTTTTCCGAGGAAAAACTGTTTTTT. Translation gives CASSRTFSEEKLFF. The V call is TRBV28, the J call TRBJ1-4; D gene unclear. From germline, CDR1 is MDHEN and CDR2 SYDVKM. This CDR3 contains 14 residues. Deletions cut 5 bases from V and 8 bases from J, with 15 bases between. Filled out from reference TRBV28 and TRBJ1-4, the complete variable domain reads DVKVTQSSRYLVKRTGEKVFLECVQDMDHENMFWYRQDPGLGLRLIYFSYDVKMKEKGDIPEGYSVSREKKERFSLILESASTNQTSMYLCASSRTFSEEKLFFGSGTQLSVL.

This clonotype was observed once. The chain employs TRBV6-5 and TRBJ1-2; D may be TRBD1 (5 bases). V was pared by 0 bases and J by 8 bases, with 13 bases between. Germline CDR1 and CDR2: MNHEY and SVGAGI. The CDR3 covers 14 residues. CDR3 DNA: TGTGCCAGCAGTTACTCAACAGGCCCAAGGGGCTACACCTTC. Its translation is CASSYSTGPRGYTF.